What follows describes a single T cell receptor beta chain. Antigen: not known. 5'RACE with constant-segment primers yielded barcoded, UMI-tagged TCR alpha and TCR beta cDNA libraries. TCRdb re-analysed the 5' RACE reads in MiXCR, keeping a single row per CDR3 protein. The profile shows roughly 100,000 distinct CDR3 sequences, around an eighth of them singletons. This entry belongs to a study of T-cell memory formation after mild COVID-19. Findings and limits, study-wide: Among contracting clones, CD4+ were mainly CM/EM and CD8+ enriched in EMRA. Clones contracting day 15 to 85 were balanced CD4/CD8; later expanders leaned CD4+. For second-wave clones that peaked at day 37, SARS-CoV-2 specificity went unverified.

The specimen sequenced was PBMCs or a T cell subset sorted from them (not recorded which). The sequence was collected from an adult woman who had mild COVID-19 (a few samples of this study predate the infection). Cell type and time point are not known.

CDR3 DNA sequence: TGCAGTGCTAGATTGACAGGGATAGGCACTGAAGCTTTCTTT. Residues: CSARLTGIGTEAFF. This chain connects TRBV20-1 to TRBJ1-1; 7 bases line up with TRBD1. Germline CDR1 DFQATT, CDR2 SNEGSKA (reference sequence). The CDR3 length is 14 residues. V was pared by 2 bases and J by 4 bases, with 7 bases of the junction left unmatched.